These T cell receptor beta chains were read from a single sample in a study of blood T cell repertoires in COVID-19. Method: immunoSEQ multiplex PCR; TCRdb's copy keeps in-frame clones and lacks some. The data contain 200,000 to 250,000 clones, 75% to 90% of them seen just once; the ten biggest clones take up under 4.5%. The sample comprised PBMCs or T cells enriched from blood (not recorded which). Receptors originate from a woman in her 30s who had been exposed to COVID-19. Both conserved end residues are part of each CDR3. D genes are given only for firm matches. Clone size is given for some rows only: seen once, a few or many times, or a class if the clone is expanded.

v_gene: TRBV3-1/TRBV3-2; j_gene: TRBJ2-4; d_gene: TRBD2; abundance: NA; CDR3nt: TGTGCCAGCAGTATAAACGCGGGAGGGACCAAAAACATTCAGTACTTC; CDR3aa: CASSINAGGTKNIQYF
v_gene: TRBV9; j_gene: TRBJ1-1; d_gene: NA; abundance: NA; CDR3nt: TGTGCCAGCAGCGTAGACGGGGGGCCCGACCGGAACACTGAAGCTTTCTTT; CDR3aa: CASSVDGGPDRNTEAFF
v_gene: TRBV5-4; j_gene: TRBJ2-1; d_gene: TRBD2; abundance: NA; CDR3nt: TGTGCCAGCAGCCGGACTAGCTTCGATGAGCAGTTCTTC; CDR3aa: CASSRTSFDEQFF
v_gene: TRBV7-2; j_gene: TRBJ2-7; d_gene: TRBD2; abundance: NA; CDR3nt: TGTGCCAGCAGCGGGGGACTAGCGGGGACCTACGAGCAGTACTTC; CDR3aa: CASSGGLAGTYEQYF
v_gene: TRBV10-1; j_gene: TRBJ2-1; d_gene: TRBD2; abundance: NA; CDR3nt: TGCGCCAGCAGTAATAGCGGGGGATACAATGAGCAGTTCTTC; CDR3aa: CASSNSGGYNEQFF
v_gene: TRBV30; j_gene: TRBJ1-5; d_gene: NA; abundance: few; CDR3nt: TGTGCCTGGAGTATCTCGGGCAATCAGCCCCAGCATTTT; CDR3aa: CAWSISGNQPQHF
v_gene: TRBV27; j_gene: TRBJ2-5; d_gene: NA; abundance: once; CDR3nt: TGTGCCAGCAGTGACCTTGGCGGGGAGACCCAGTACTTC; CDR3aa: CASSDLGGETQYF
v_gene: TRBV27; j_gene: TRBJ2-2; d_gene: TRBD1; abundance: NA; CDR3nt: TGTGCCAGCAGTTTATTAGCGGACAGGGTTACCGGGGAGCTGTTTTTT; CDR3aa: CASSLLADRVTGELFF
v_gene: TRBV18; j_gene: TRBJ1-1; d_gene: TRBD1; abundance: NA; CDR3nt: TGTGCCAGCTCACCCGGGACAGGGTTGGCTTTCTTT; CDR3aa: CASSPGTGLAFF
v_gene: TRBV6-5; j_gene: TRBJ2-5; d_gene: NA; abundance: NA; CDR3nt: TGTGCCAGCAGTAACGTCCACAGCCGAGGGGAGACCCAGTACTTC; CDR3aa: CASSNVHSRGETQYF
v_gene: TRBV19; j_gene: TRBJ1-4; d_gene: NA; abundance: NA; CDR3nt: TGTGCCAGTAGTATTTGGAGGGGAATGCAGCCCGATGAAAAACTGTTTTTT; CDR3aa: CASSIWRGMQPDEKLFF
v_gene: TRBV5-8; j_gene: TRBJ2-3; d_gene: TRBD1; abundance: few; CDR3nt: TGTGCCAGCAGAAGTAGGACAGGGTTTACGCAGTATTTT; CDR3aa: CASRSRTGFTQYF
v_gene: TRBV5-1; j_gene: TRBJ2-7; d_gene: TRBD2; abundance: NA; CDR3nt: TGCGCCAGCAGTATCCCTTCTAGCGGGAGTCCATACGAGCAGTACTTC; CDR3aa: CASSIPSSGSPYEQYF
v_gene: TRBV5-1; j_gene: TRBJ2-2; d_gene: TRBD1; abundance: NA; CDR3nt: TGCGCCAGCAGTTTGAAGACAGGGATCGTTCGGACCGGGGAGCTGTTTTTT; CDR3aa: CASSLKTGIVRTGELFF
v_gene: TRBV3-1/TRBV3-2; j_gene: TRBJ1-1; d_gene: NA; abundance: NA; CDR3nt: TGTGCCAGCAGCGGAAGGGACTCGGGCCACACTGAAGCTTTCTTT; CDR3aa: CASSGRDSGHTEAFF
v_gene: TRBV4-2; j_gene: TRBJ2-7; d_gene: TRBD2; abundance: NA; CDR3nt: TGTGCCAGCAGCCAAGAACTGACTAGCGATTCCTACGAGCAGTACTTC; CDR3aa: CASSQELTSDSYEQYF
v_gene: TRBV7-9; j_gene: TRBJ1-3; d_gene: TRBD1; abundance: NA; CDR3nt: TGTGCCAGCAGCTTGGACATGACAGGGTTTAGCTCTGGAAACACCATATATTTT; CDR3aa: CASSLDMTGFSSGNTIYF
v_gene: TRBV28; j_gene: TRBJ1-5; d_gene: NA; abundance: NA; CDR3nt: TGTGCCATCCATAACAGGGGCAATCAGCCCCAGCATTTT; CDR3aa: CAIHNRGNQPQHF